The rows below give T cell receptor beta chains drawn from one sample of a study of blood T cell repertoires in COVID-19. Generated by immunoSEQ multiplex PCR, the TCRdb table keeps only in-frame clones and is missing some. The sample carries some 100,000 clones, 75% to 85% recorded once. The sequencing input was peripheral blood. These receptor sequences come from a human donor in a cohort sampled during active COVID-19. Each CDR3 is given with its conserved first and last residue. D genes are given only for firm matches. Size tells how often a clone was seen (once, few, many) or the class of an expanded clone, and some rows leave it out.

v_gene	j_gene	abundance	d_gene	CDR3nt	CDR3aa
TRBV15	TRBJ2-6	few	.	TGTGCCACCAGCAGCGCCGGACCGGGATCGCCTGGGGCCAACGTCCTGACTTTC	CATSSAGPGSPGANVLTF
TRBV28	TRBJ2-7	few	TRBD2	TGTGCCAGCAGTTTTTGGTACGGGAGGGACTCCTACGAGCAGTACTTC	CASSFWYGRDSYEQYF
TRBV5-1	TRBJ1-1	.	.	TGCGCCAGCAGCCCAGAGACGTTGGGGACATCTGAAGCTTTCTTT	CASSPETLGTSEAFF
TRBV18	TRBJ2-7	.	TRBD1	TGTGCCAGCTCCCCGACAGGGGGTTACGAGCAGTACTTC	CASSPTGGYEQYF
TRBV27	TRBJ1-5	few	.	TGTGCCAGCAGTTACAGGGTAACTCAGCCCCAGCATTTT	CASSYRVTQPQHF
TRBV30	TRBJ2-5	.	.	TGTGCCTGGGGACAGACAGGTCGGGAGACCCAGTACTTC	CAWGQTGRETQYF
TRBV5-5	TRBJ1-1	.	TRBD1	TGTGCCAGCAGCGGGGGGACAGGGCGGAACACTGAAGCTTTCTTT	CASSGGTGRNTEAFF
TRBV12-3/TRBV12-4	TRBJ1-4	.	.	TGTGCCAGCAGTTTAGCCTCTGAAAAACTGTTTTTT	CASSLASEKLFF
TRBV3-1/TRBV3-2	TRBJ1-2	once	TRBD1	TGTGCCAGCAGCCAACTGGGACAGGGTTATGGCTACACCTTC	CASSQLGQGYGYTF
TRBV13	TRBJ1-2	.	TRBD1	TGTGCCAGCAGCTTCCGACAGGGGCAAAACTATGGCTACACCTTC	CASSFRQGQNYGYTF
TRBV5-1	TRBJ2-1	.	.	TGCGCCAGCAGCCCAGGAGGTGACAATGAGCAGTTCTTC	CASSPGGDNEQFF
TRBV11-2	TRBJ2-7	.	TRBD1	TGTGCCAGCAGCTTCGCAAGACAGGGGGGGTCCTACGAGCAGTACTTC	CASSFARQGGSYEQYF
TRBV12-3/TRBV12-4	TRBJ2-7	.	.	TGTGCCAGCAGTTCCTACTACGAGCAGTACTTC	CASSSYYEQYF
TRBV9	TRBJ1-1	.	.	TGTGCCAGCAGCGTAGGTATGAACACTGAAGCTTTCTTT	CASSVGMNTEAFF